This TCR beta chain appears in the sequencing data of a study of post-analysis software for immune sequencing data. Regarding the study as a whole: Multiple sclerosis patients had significantly lower normalized Chao1 diversity than controls. F measure showed strong co-clustering of same-batch samples. Controls had lower frequencies than patients of four or five TRBV segments, which included TRBV5-6, TRBV5-1 and TRBV20-1.

Germline-derived CDR1 and CDR2 are DFQATT and SNEGSKA (reference sequence). V trimming: 8 bases; J trimming: 7 bases; junction bases outside the gene matches: 15. This CDR3 comprises 14 residues. The sample holds one count of this clonotype. Its antigen is unknown. Sequencing libraries made from TCR beta cDNA carried unique molecular identifiers. TCRdb re-called the PCR reads through MiXCR, storing one row per CDR3 protein. The repertoire includes approximately 730,000 distinct CDR3 sequences, 25% to 30% of them detected once, and approximately 0.6% sits in the top ten. The sample comprised blood. The receptor was derived from a girl between 10 and 17 years old with multiple sclerosis. The chain uses TRBV20-1 and TRBJ2-7, with 9 bases matching TRBD2. The CDR3 nucleotides are TGCAGTCCCCTGGAGTCCAGCGGGAGGAGTGAGCAGTACTTC. Translated, it gives CSPLESSGRSEQYF.